The source of this T cell receptor beta chain is a study of graft-versus-host responses after intestinal transplantation. Concerning this clone itself: Its specificity is unknown.

This table comes from immunoSEQ multiplex PCR, and its TCRdb copy is limited to in-frame clones, with some not included. Of 90,000 to 150,000 clones in the sample, over 80% are singletons; the top ten hold roughly 0.12%. The V gene lost 0 bases and the J gene lost 5 bases, with 8 bases spanning the gap. The CDR3 is 13 residues long. CDR1 and CDR2 (germline): SGHNT, YENEEA. V usage is TRBV11-3 and J usage is TRBJ2-7, with D possibly matching TRBD1 (5 bases). This sequence was found in a human donor who received an intestinal transplant. This material consisted of unstimulated CD4+ T cells sorted from spleen or lymph node cells, taken before intestinal transplant. The CDR3 region is CASSLEGQDEQYF. CDR3 in DNA: TGTGCCAGCAGCTTAGAGGGGCAGGACGAGCAGTACTTC. The variable domain in full, completed from reference TRBV11-3 and TRBJ2-7, reads EAGVVQSPRYKIIEKKQPVAFWCNPISGHNTLYWYLQNLGQGPELLIRYENEEAVDDSQLPKDRFSAERLKGVDSTLKIQPAELGDSAVYLCASSLEGQDEQYFGPGTRLTVT.